Listed below are T cell receptor beta chains from one sample, sequenced in a study of blood T cell repertoires in COVID-19. Method: immunoSEQ multiplex PCR; TCRdb's copy keeps in-frame clones and lacks some. This table has 100,000 to 130,000 clones, more than 70% appearing once. Sequencing used peripheral blood. The receptor source for this set is a man aged 35 to 55 with active or convalescent COVID-19. The CDR3 runs from the conserved cysteine through the conserved F or W. Each record gives: V gene, D gene, J gene, clone size, CDR3 DNA, CDR3 protein. A D gene is named only where the DNA matches it firmly. Where a row states a size, it is once, few, many or the class of an expanded clone; other rows omit it.

>TRBV28|.|TRBJ1-2|.
TGTGCCAGCAGCATGACAGCTAACTATGGCTACACCTTC
CASSMTANYGYTF
>TRBV11-2|.|TRBJ2-1|.
TGTGCCAGCAGCCCGGGGTATGAGCAGTTCTTC
CASSPGYEQFF
>TRBV27|TRBD2|TRBJ2-3|.
TGTGCCAGCAGGGGGGGGAGCGGGGCCCTTATCACAGATACGCAGTATTTT
CASRGGSGALITDTQYF
>TRBV4-3|TRBD2|TRBJ2-2|.
TGCGCCAGCAGCCCACTAATAGCGGGAGCGAACACCGGGGAGCTGTTTTTT
CASSPLIAGANTGELFF
>TRBV19|.|TRBJ2-7|.
TGTGCCAGTAGTATAGCAGGACTTACCTACGAGCAGTACTTC
CASSIAGLTYEQYF
>TRBV28|.|TRBJ1-2|.
TGTGCCAGCAGTAGAGTACAGACCCATTATGGCTACACCTTC
CASSRVQTHYGYTF
>TRBV28|TRBD2|TRBJ2-1|.
TGTGCCAGCAGTCCCGGGGGGGCCGGGACGGTTCGCGTGTCCTACAATGAGCAGTTCTTC
CASSPGGAGTVRVSYNEQFF
>TRBV19|TRBD1|TRBJ1-5|once
TGTGCCAGTAGTATCGGGTCACAGGGGGCCGGTCAGCCCCAGCATTTT
CASSIGSQGAGQPQHF
>TRBV9|TRBD1|TRBJ1-2|.
TGTGCCAGCAGCGTAACCGGGGGACAGGGACAAGGCTACACCTTC
CASSVTGGQGQGYTF
>TRBV6-6|.|TRBJ1-4|.
TGTGCCAGCAGTTACTCGATGACACTGGCTGATGAAAAACTGTTTTTT
CASSYSMTLADEKLFF
>TRBV28|.|TRBJ1-1|.
TGTGCCAGCAGTTTATTTTTAGGGGTAGCTTTCTTT
CASSLFLGVAFF
>TRBV19|.|TRBJ2-1|once
TGTGCCAGTAGTATGGGCAGGAACCTTAATGAGCAGTTCTTC
CASSMGRNLNEQFF
>TRBV6-5|.|TRBJ1-6|.
TGTGCCAGCATGGGGGGATCACCCCTCCACTTT
CASMGGSPLHF
>TRBV11-3|.|TRBJ2-7|.
TGTGCCAGCAGCTCCTCCTCCTACGAGCAGTACTTC
CASSSSSYEQYF
>TRBV24-1|TRBD2|TRBJ2-5|.
TGTGCCACCAGCGAAGGACTAGCGGGGGTAGAGACCCAGTACTTC
CATSEGLAGVETQYF
>TRBV30|.|TRBJ1-4|.
TGTGCCTGGAGTGTAGGTCAGGGTAATGAAAAACTGTTTTTT
CAWSVGQGNEKLFF
>TRBV6-5|.|TRBJ2-3|.
TGTGCCAGCAGTCCTACAGTTACGCGCACAGATACGCAGTATTTT
CASSPTVTRTDTQYF
>TRBV6-5|.|TRBJ2-7|.
TGTGCCAGCAGTTACTCGCTTGAGTCCTACGAGCAGTACTTC
CASSYSLESYEQYF
>TRBV5-1|.|TRBJ1-1|once
TGCGCCAGCAGCTCCCAGGGGAAGAACACTGAAGCTTTCTTT
CASSSQGKNTEAFF
>TRBV9|.|TRBJ1-6|.
TGTGCCAGCAGCAGAGGAGGGGCCCTGAGCTCCTATAATTCACCCCTCCACTTT
CASSRGGALSSYNSPLHF
>TRBV2|.|TRBJ1-1|.
TGTGCCGGCAGGACAGAGATGAACACTGAAGCTTTCTTT
CAGRTEMNTEAFF
>TRBV25-1|.|TRBJ1-6|.
TGTGCCAGCAGTGTCAGGCACTCCTATAATTCACCCCTCCACTTT
CASSVRHSYNSPLHF
>TRBV7-3|TRBD2|TRBJ2-3|.
TGTGCCAGCAGCGCCCTCGGCGGGAGTGGTGATACGCAGTATTTT
CASSALGGSGDTQYF
>TRBV9|.|TRBJ1-1|.
TGTGCCAGCAGCGTGAGGGGGGGTAGCACTGAAGCTTTCTTT
CASSVRGGSTEAFF
>TRBV19|TRBD2|TRBJ2-1|.
TGTGCCAGTTACCCGGGCGGCGCTAGCGGGTTAGAGAATGAGCAGTTCTTC
CASYPGGASGLENEQFF